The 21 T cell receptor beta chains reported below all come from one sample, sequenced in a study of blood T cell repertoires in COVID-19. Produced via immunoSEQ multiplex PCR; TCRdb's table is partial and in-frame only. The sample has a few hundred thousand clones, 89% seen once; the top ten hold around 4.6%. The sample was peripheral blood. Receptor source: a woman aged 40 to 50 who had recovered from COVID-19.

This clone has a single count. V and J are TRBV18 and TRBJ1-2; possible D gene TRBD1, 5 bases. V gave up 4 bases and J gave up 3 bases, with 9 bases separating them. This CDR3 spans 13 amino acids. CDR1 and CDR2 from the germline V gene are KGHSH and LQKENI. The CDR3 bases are TGTGCCAGCTCACTTGACAGAGACTATGGCTACACCTTC. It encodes CASSLDRDYGYTF.

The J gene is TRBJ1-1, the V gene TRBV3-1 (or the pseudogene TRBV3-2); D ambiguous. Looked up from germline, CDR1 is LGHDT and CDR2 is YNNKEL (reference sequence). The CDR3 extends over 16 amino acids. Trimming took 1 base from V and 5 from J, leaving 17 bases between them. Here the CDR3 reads CASSQVSGVGGTEAFF. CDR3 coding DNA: TGTGCCAGCAGCCAAGTGTCCGGCGTTGGAGGGACTGAAGCTTTCTTT.

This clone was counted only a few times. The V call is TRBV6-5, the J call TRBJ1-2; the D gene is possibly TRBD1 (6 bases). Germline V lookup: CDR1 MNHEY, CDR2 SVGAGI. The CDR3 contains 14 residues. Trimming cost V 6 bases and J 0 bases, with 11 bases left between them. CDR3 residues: CASSKDSSNYGYTF. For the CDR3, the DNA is TGTGCCAGCAGCAAGGACAGTTCTAACTATGGCTACACCTTC.

The chain's CDR3 is CSVRSGSNYGYTF. CDR3 DNA sequence: TGCAGCGTTCGCTCGGGATCGAACTATGGCTACACCTTC. The genes are TRBV29-1 and TRBJ1-2; D remains ambiguous. Germline-derived CDR1 and CDR2 are SQVTM and ANQGSEA. With 5 bases removed from V and 2 bases from J, the gap between germline ends came to 12 bases. The CDR3 sequence is 13 residues long.

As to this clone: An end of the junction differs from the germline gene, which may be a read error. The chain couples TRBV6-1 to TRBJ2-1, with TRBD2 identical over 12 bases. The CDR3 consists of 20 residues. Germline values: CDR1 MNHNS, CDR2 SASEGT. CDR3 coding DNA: TGTGCCAGCAGAGAAGAGTCGTCTGCGGCTAGCGGGAGGGCGTACAATGAGCAGTTCTTC. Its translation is CASREESSAASGRAYNEQFF.

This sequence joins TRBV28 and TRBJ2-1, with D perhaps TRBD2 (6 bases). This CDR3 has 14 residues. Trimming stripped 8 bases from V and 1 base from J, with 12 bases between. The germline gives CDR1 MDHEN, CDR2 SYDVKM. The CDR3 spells CASGGGDSYNEQFF. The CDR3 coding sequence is TGTGCCAGCGGCGGCGGGGATTCCTACAATGAGCAGTTCTTC.

The CDR3 loop reads CASRTAGAETQYF. The DNA of the CDR3 is TGTGCCTCACGGACAGCTGGGGCGGAGACCCAGTACTTC. This sequence joins TRBV12-3 or TRBV12-4 and TRBJ2-5; a weak D match, TRBD1 (6 bases). Trimming left V 11 bases short and J 5 bases short, with 18 bases between. This CDR3 is 13 amino acids long.

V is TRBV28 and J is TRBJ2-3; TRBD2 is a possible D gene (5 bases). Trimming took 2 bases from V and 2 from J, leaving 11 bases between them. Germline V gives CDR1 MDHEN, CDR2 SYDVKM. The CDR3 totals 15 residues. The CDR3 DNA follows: TGTGCCAGCAGTTTAGAAGGGAGAGTCACAGATACGCAGTATTTT. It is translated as CASSLEGRVTDTQYF.

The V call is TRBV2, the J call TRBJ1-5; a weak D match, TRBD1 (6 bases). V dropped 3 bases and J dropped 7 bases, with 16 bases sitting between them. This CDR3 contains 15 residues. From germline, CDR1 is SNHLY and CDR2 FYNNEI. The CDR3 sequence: CASSDRGAFRQPQHF. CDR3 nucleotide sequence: TGTGCCAGCAGTGACAGGGGCGCGTTCAGGCAGCCCCAGCATTTT.

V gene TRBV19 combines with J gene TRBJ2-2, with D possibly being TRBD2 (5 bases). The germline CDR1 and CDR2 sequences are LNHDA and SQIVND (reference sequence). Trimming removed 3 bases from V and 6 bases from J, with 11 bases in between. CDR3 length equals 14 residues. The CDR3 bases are TGTGCCAGTAGTATTATTTTTAGCGCCGGGGAGCTGTTTTTT. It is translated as CASSIIFSAGELFF. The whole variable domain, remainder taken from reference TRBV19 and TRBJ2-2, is DGGITQSPKYLFRKEGQNVTLSCEQNLNHDAMYWYRQDPGQGLRLIYYSQIVNDFQKGDIAEGYSVSREKKESFPLTVTSAQKNPTAFYLCASSIIFSAGELFFGEGSRLTVL.

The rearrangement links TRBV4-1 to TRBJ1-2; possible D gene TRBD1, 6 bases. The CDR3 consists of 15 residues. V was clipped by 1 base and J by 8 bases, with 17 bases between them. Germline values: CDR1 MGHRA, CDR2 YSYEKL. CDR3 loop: CASSQVWTAESGYTF. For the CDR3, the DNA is TGCGCCAGCAGCCAAGTGTGGACAGCTGAGTCCGGCTACACCTTC.

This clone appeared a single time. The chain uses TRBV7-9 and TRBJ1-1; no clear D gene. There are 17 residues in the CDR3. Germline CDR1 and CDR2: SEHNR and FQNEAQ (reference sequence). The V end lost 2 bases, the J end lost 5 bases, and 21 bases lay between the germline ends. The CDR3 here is CASSLPSRLISGTEAFF. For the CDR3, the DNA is TGTGCCAGCAGCTTACCTTCCAGACTTATTTCGGGGACTGAAGCTTTCTTT.

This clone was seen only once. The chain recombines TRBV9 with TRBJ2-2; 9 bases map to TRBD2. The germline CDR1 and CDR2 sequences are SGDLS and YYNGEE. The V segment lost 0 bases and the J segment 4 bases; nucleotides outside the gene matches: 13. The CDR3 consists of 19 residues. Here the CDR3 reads CASSVESLAGLLSTGELFF. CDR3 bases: TGTGCCAGCAGCGTAGAAAGCCTAGCGGGGTTACTAAGCACCGGGGAGCTGTTTTTT.

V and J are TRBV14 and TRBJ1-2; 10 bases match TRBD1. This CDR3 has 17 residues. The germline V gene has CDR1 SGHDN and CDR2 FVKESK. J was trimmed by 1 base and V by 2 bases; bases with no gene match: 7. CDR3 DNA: TGTGCCAGCAGCCAACATTCCGGGACAGGGGTTAACTATGGCTACACCTTC. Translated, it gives CASSQHSGTGVNYGYTF.

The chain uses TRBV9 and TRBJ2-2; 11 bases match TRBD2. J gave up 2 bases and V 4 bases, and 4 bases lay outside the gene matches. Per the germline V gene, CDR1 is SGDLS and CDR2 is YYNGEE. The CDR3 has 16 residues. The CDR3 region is CASSRGLAVNTGELFF. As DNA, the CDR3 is TGTGCCAGCAGCCGGGGACTAGCGGTTAACACCGGGGAGCTGTTTTTT.

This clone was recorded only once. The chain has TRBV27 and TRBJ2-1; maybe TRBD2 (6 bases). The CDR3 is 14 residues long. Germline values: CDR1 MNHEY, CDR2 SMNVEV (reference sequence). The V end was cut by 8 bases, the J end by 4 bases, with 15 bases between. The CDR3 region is CASALIGTYNEQFF. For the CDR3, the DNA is TGTGCCAGCGCGCTTATCGGGACTTACAATGAGCAGTTCTTC.

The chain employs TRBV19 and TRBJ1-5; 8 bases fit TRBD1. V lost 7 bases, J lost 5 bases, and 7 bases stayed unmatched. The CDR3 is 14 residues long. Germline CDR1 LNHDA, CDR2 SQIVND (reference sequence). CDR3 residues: CASKAGGQYQPQHF. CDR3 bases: TGTGCCAGTAAAGCAGGGGGCCAGTATCAGCCCCAGCATTTT.

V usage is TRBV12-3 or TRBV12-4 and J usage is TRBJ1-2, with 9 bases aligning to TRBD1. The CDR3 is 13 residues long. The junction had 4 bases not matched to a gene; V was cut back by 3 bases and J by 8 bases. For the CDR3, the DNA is TGTGCCAGCAGTTTTAGTACAGGGGGCGGCTACACCTTC. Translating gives CASSFSTGGGYTF.

The CDR3 sequence: CASSPGLAGSDTQYF. CDR3 DNA sequence: TGTGCCAGCAGCCCAGGACTAGCGGGGTCAGATACGCAGTATTTT. The rearrangement uses TRBV7-3 and TRBJ2-3; 12 positions match TRBD2. Germline loops: CDR1 SGHTA, CDR2 FQGTGA. This CDR3 spans 15 amino acids. The trim removed 5 bases at V and 4 bases at J, leaving 4 bases unmatched.

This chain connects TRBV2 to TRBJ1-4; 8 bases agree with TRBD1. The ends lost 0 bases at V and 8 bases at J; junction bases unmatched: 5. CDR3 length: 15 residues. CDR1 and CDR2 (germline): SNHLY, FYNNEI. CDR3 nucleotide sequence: TGTGCCAGCAGTGAAGCGACAGGGGCGCGGGAAAAACTGTTTTTT. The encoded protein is CASSEATGAREKLFF.

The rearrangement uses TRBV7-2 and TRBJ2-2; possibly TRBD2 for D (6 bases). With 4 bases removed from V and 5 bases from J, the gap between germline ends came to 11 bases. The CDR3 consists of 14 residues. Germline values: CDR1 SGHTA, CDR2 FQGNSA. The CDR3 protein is CASSYGGTTGELFF. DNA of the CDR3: TGTGCCAGCAGCTACGGAGGGACTACCGGGGAGCTGTTTTTT.